Following are 15 T cell receptor beta chains from one sample sequenced in a study of CD8+ T cells in alopecia areata. Treatment of the sample: oral pan-JAK inhibitor, 5-10 mg twice daily. Reverse transcribed after extraction, RNA yielded cDNA as the sequencing template. Sequencing was performed with immunoSEQ multiplex PCR; in TCRdb, only in-frame clones are kept and a portion is missing. This sample carries about 140,000 clones, 54% of them seen once, and the ten largest clones take roughly 15%. This material consisted of CD8+ T cells sorted from blood, taken at week 4, from a patient treated with tofacitinib. The origin of the receptors is a human donor with alopecia areata.

The V gene is TRBV6-5, the J gene TRBJ2-2; 9 bases align to TRBD2. CDR3 length: 15 amino acids. Germline V gene lookup returns CDR1 MNHEY and CDR2 SVGAGI. The V gene end was trimmed by 5 bases and the J gene end by 7 bases; junction bases not matched to a gene: 8. The chain's CDR3 is CASSNQRGADGELFF. CDR3 sequence (DNA): TGTGCCAGCAGTAACCAGCGGGGGGCTGACGGGGAGCTGTTTTTT.

The V gene is TRBV30, the J gene TRBJ2-1; D is possibly TRBD1 (5 bases). Trimming took 4 bases from V and 8 from J, leaving 15 bases between them. The CDR3 runs 13 residues. CDR1 is GTSNPN and CDR2 is SVGIG in the germline V gene (reference sequence). The CDR3 DNA reads TGTGCCTGGAAGTTGGGGTGGGGCGATGAGCAGTTCTTC. This encodes CAWKLGWGDEQFF.

V and J are TRBV9 and TRBJ1-5; no clear D. Trimming removed 7 bases from V and 0 bases from J, with 11 bases in between. Germline CDR1 SGDLS, CDR2 YYNGEE. The CDR3 covers 14 residues. CDR3 bases: TGTGCCAGCGCCACGGGTCTTAGCAATCAGCCCCAGCATTTT. It specifies CASATGLSNQPQHF.

The chain recombines TRBV27 with TRBJ2-5; 13 positions match TRBD2. Germline V CDR1 and CDR2: MNHEY, SMNVEV (reference sequence). The CDR3 length is 16 residues. J lost 5 bases, V lost 4 bases, and 7 bases had no gene match. The DNA for the CDR3 is TGTGCCAGCAGTTCTGTACTAGCGGGGGGGCACGAGACCCAGTACTTC. The encoded protein is CASSSVLAGGHETQYF.

V and J are TRBV27 and TRBJ2-5, with D unclear. Germline V lookup: CDR1 MNHEY, CDR2 SMNVEV (reference sequence). Trimming cost V 3 bases and J 5 bases, with 10 bases left between them. The CDR3 covers 13 residues. CDR3: CASSLFSGETQYF. Written as DNA, the CDR3 is TGTGCCAGCAGTTTGTTCTCTGGGGAGACCCAGTACTTC.

V usage is TRBV27 and J usage is TRBJ2-3, with D possibly matching TRBD1 (6 bases). The germline V gene encodes CDR1 MNHEY and CDR2 SMNVEV (reference sequence). The germline V and J ends were trimmed by 4 bases and 7 bases, with 18 bases remaining between them. The CDR3 sequence is 15 residues long. CDR3 DNA: TGTGCCAGCAGTTCCCGGACAGAGCACCCTAATACGCAGTATTTT. Encoded protein: CASSSRTEHPNTQYF.

About this clone itself: The same CDR3 is also encoded by other DNA sequences in this sample. The chain uses TRBV5-1 and TRBJ1-2, with D uncertain. The CDR3 totals 12 residues. Germline CDR1 and CDR2: SGHRS and YFSETQ. Trimming took 0 bases from V and 2 from J, leaving 2 bases between them. The CDR3 region is CASSLDNYGYTF. CDR3 DNA: TGCGCCAGCAGCTTGGACAACTATGGCTACACCTTC.

This chain uses TRBV11-1 with TRBJ2-7, with D perhaps matching TRBD1 or TRBD2 (5 bases each). CDR1 SGHAT and CDR2 FQDESV come from the germline V gene (reference sequence). CDR3 length: 14 residues. The V end was cut by 0 bases, the J end by 5 bases, with 11 bases between. Here the CDR3 reads CASSLASEGNEQYF. The CDR3 DNA follows: TGTGCCAGCAGCTTAGCCAGTGAGGGGAACGAGCAGTACTTC.

The genes are TRBV13 and TRBJ1-5; D is possibly TRBD1 (5 bases). This CDR3 is built from 14 residues. The V gene lost 5 bases and the J gene lost 2 bases, with 10 bases spanning the gap. Germline V gene lookup returns CDR1 PRHDT and CDR2 FYEKMQ (reference sequence). CDR3 region: CASSQAGGNQPQHF. The CDR3 DNA reads as TGTGCCAGCAGCCAAGCGGGGGGCAATCAGCCCCAGCATTTT.

The chain employs TRBV4-3 and TRBJ2-5, with 11 bases identical to TRBD2. The J segment lost 5 bases and the V segment lost 0 bases, leaving 8 bases of the junction unmatched. The CDR3 consists of 17 residues. The V gene's germline CDR1 is LGHNA and CDR2 YSLEER. CDR3 sequence (DNA): TGCGCCAGCAGCCAAGATCCACTAGCGGGGGCCGGGGAGACCCAGTACTTC. Protein sequence: CASSQDPLAGAGETQYF.

The CDR3, as DNA: TGTGCCAGCAGTTGGGGGACCTTCAACACCGGGGAGCTGTTTTTT. This translates into CASSWGTFNTGELFF. The J gene is TRBJ2-2, the V gene TRBV5-6; either TRBD1 or TRBD2 may fit D (5 bases each). Trimming cost V 5 bases and J 2 bases, with 13 bases left between them. The CDR3 is 15 amino acids. Germline V gene data show CDR1 as SGHDT and CDR2 as YYEEEE.

The CDR3 region is CASSPGPMPLHF. The CDR3 DNA reads as TGTGCCAGCAGCCCTGGGCCTATGCCCCTCCACTTT. The V gene is TRBV5-6, the J gene TRBJ1-6; D unclear. Germline CDR1 and CDR2: SGHDT and YYEEEE. Trimming stripped 4 bases from V and 13 bases from J, with 12 bases between. The CDR3 runs to 12 residues.

The chain is built from TRBV15 and TRBJ1-2; D call uncertain. The CDR3 sequence is 14 residues long. Germline V gene lookup returns CDR1 LNHNV and CDR2 YYDKDF (reference sequence). Trimming left V 1 base short and J 2 bases short, with 8 bases between. CDR3 in amino acids: CATSRVKSNYGYTF. The CDR3 nucleotides read TGTGCCACCAGCAGAGTTAAGTCCAACTATGGCTACACCTTC.

V is TRBV6-6 and J is TRBJ2-3; tentative D call: TRBD2 (6 bases). Trimming pared 8 bases from V and 0 bases from J, leaving 12 bases between. This CDR3 has 14 amino acids. Germline V gene data show CDR1 as MNHNY and CDR2 as SVGAGI (reference sequence). The CDR3 coding sequence is TGTGCCAGCGGTGGGCGGGGAAGCACAGATACGCAGTATTTT. Its protein product is CASGGRGSTDTQYF.

This clone occurred a few times. The chain joins TRBV30 to TRBJ2-1, with a possible D match to TRBD2 (5 bases). Germline V gene sequence: CDR1 GTSNPN, CDR2 SVGIG (reference sequence). CDR3 length: 12 residues. Trimming stripped 0 bases from V and 9 bases from J, with 9 bases between. This CDR3 reads CAWSVLGSEQFF. DNA of the CDR3: TGTGCCTGGAGTGTACTAGGGAGTGAGCAGTTCTTC.